The 27 T cell receptor beta chains below were found in one sample sequenced in a study of cytomegalovirus exposure and HLA in healthy donors. Vbeta (60) and Jbeta (13) primers were used in the PCR. Clones were read by immunoSEQ multiplex PCR, and TCRdb kept only the in-frame ones, dropping some. The profile covers around 130,000 clones, with 65% to 75% appearing a single time and 6% to 8% taken by the ten largest. Sequencing was performed on PBMCs. The source is a man aged 40-49 years in good health and CMV-seropositive.

This clone came up a few times. V usage is TRBV7-8 and J usage is TRBJ2-2; 8 nucleotides match TRBD1. Losses at the gene ends were 4 bases for V and 0 bases for J; bases not matched to a gene: 7. This CDR3 is built from 17 residues. Looked up from germline, CDR1 is SGHVS and CDR2 is FQNEAQ. CDR3 protein: CASSSGGQAANTGELFF. In nucleotides, the CDR3 is TGTGCCAGCAGCTCTGGGGGACAGGCCGCGAACACCGGGGAGCTGTTTTTT.

Details on this clone: Germline and junction disagree at one end, which may indicate a read error. The rearrangement joins TRBV29-1 to TRBJ2-7; 16 bases map to TRBD2. CDR1 and CDR2 from the germline V gene are SQVTM and ANQGSEA. The length of the CDR3 is 13 residues. The CDR3 DNA follows: TGCAGCGTTGGGGGACTAGCGGGGGGGCAAGGGTTCTTC. Translated: CSVGGLAGGQGFF.

In this sample, this clone turned up a few times. The chain joins TRBV5-6 to TRBJ1-5, with D possibly being TRBD1 (5 bases). The CDR3 has 14 residues. V was shortened by 4 bases and J by 1 base, with 9 bases between the two germline ends. The germline V gene encodes CDR1 SGHDT and CDR2 YYEEEE. The CDR3 nucleotides read TGTGCCAGCAGCCAGGGCCCCAGCAATCAGCCCCAGCATTTT. It encodes CASSQGPSNQPQHF.

The chain combines TRBV5-6 with TRBJ1-4; 7 positions match TRBD1. Unmatched junction bases numbered 10, after V lost 3 bases and J lost 8 bases. The CDR3 consists of 15 residues. Germline loops: CDR1 SGHDT, CDR2 YYEEEE. CDR3 sequence (DNA): TGTGCCAGCAGCTCCTACCAGGGGGGCGGCGAAAAACTGTTTTTT. This encodes CASSSYQGGGEKLFF.

This sequence joins TRBV11-1 and TRBJ1-1, with 7 bases fitting TRBD1. The germline V gene has CDR1 SGHAT and CDR2 FQDESV (reference sequence). The V segment lost 7 bases and the J segment 6 bases; nucleotides outside the gene matches: 11. The CDR3 is made up of 14 amino acids. CDR3 residues: CASTYDRAVAEAFF. For the CDR3, the DNA is TGTGCCAGCACCTATGACAGGGCTGTCGCTGAAGCTTTCTTT.

The chain employs TRBV28 and TRBJ2-3; 9 bases fit TRBD2. This CDR3 has 15 amino acids. From germline, CDR1 is MDHEN and CDR2 SYDVKM. J gave up 5 bases and V 3 bases, and 6 bases lay outside the gene matches. The CDR3 protein is CASSFRAGGKDTQYF. In DNA form, the CDR3 reads TGTGCCAGCAGTTTTAGAGCGGGAGGAAAAGATACGCAGTATTTT.

The J gene is TRBJ1-1, the V gene TRBV5-1; D not resolved. Germline values: CDR1 SGHRS, CDR2 YFSETQ. V lost 6 bases, J lost 2 bases, and 11 bases lay in between. CDR3 length: 13 amino acids. This CDR3 reads CASTLADNTEAFF. In nucleotides, the CDR3 is TGCGCCAGCACCCTGGCTGATAACACTGAAGCTTTCTTT.

The rearrangement uses TRBV6-5 and TRBJ1-1; D is ambiguous. The V and J ends lost 5 bases and 4 bases respectively, with 14 bases between them. Germline V gene sequence: CDR1 MNHEY, CDR2 SVGAGI. The CDR3 has 14 amino acids. The CDR3 nucleotides are TGTGCCAGCAGTCCCGAGGGATCGGTCACTGAAGCTTTCTTT. Protein: CASSPEGSVTEAFF.

The chain uses TRBV6-5 and TRBJ2-1; D is perhaps TRBD2 (7 bases). Germline loops: CDR1 MNHEY, CDR2 SVGAGI. V lost 10 bases and J 7 bases, leaving 17 bases between the germline ends. The CDR3 sequence is 13 residues long. DNA for the CDR3: TGTGCCACCCTAGGGGGAGGGAAGAATGAGCAGTTCTTC. Its translation: CATLGGGKNEQFF.

This clone was observed a single time. The V call is TRBV7-8, the J call TRBJ2-6; 10 positions match TRBD1. The CDR3 is 17 residues long. Germline V gene data show CDR1 as SGHVS and CDR2 as FQNEAQ. The V and J ends lost 6 bases and 1 base, in that order; junction bases with no gene match: 6. In DNA, the CDR3 is TGTGCCAGCAGTACTCGACAGGGGGCGTCTGGGGCCAACGTCCTGACTTTC. Amino acids: CASSTRQGASGANVLTF.

The chain combines TRBV5-6 with TRBJ2-7; weak D call: TRBD2 (6 bases). This CDR3 has 17 amino acids. Germline CDR1 and CDR2: SGHDT and YYEEEE. Trimming removed 2 bases at V and 4 bases at J, with 22 bases between. The CDR3 DNA reads as TGTGCCAGCAGCTTAGGCGGGGCCGGGAGTGGGCATTACGAGCAGTACTTC. Translation: CASSLGGAGSGHYEQYF.

The chain combines TRBV21-1 with TRBJ1-1; the tabulated D call, TRBD1, remains unverified against the DNA. TRBV21-1 is a documented pseudogene. The CDR3 has 15 amino acids. The CDR3, as DNA: TGTGCCAGCAGCAAAGAGTCCGGACAGAACACTGAAGCTTTCTTT. Amino acids: CASSKESGQNTEAFF.

The chain carries TRBV6-5 and TRBJ2-1, with D maybe TRBD2 (6 bases). V was pared by 8 bases and J by 8 bases, with 13 bases between. CDR1 and CDR2 (germline): MNHEY, SVGAGI. The CDR3 totals 12 residues. The CDR3 DNA is TGTGCCAGCCGCGCCACTAGCTATGAGCAGTTCTTC. Translated: CASRATSYEQFF.

This clone showed up just a few times. The chain has TRBV7-9 and TRBJ1-6, with TRBD1 matching over 9 bases. Germline CDR1 reads SEHNR; CDR2 reads FQNEAQ (reference sequence). V gave up 5 bases and J gave up 7 bases; unmatched junction bases: 6. The CDR3 length is 15 residues. The DNA for the CDR3 is TGTGCCAGCAGCCTGCTGGGACAGGGAAATTCACCCCTCCACTTT. Its translation is CASSLLGQGNSPLHF.

The chain is built from TRBV11-1 and TRBJ2-7; the D gene is possibly TRBD1 (6 bases). This CDR3 is built from 16 residues. V shed 0 bases and J shed 1 base, with 13 bases lying between them. The germline CDR1 and CDR2 sequences are SGHAT and FQDESV (reference sequence). The CDR3 bases are TGTGCCAGCAGCTTAGCGCAGGGGTCCTTATCCTACGAGCAGTACTTC. Protein: CASSLAQGSLSYEQYF.

In this sample, this clone turned up once. This rearrangement joins TRBV5-4 to TRBJ2-2, with 9 positions matching TRBD1. Germline loops: CDR1 SGHNT, CDR2 YYREEE (reference sequence). The CDR3 totals 15 residues. The J segment lost 2 bases and the V segment lost 4 bases, leaving 3 bases of the junction unmatched. The DNA for the CDR3 is TGTGCCAGCAGCCCGGGACAGGGCAACACCGGGGAGCTGTTTTTT. Protein: CASSPGQGNTGELFF.

The chain links TRBV5-4 to TRBJ1-3, with 9 bases matching TRBD1. The CDR3 is made up of 14 amino acids. Germline CDR1 is SGHNT and CDR2 is YYREEE (reference sequence). V lost 4 bases and J lost 5; bases outside the gene matches: 4. This CDR3 reads CASSPGQGRNTIYF. In DNA form, the CDR3 reads TGTGCCAGCAGCCCGGGACAGGGACGAAACACCATATATTTT.

The genes are TRBV28 and TRBJ1-5; 10 positions match TRBD1. The CDR3 contains 16 residues. Germline V gene sequence: CDR1 MDHEN, CDR2 SYDVKM. J lost 6 bases, V lost 7 bases, and 12 bases had no gene match. CDR3 sequence: CASIPTGGFPPQPQHF. In DNA, the CDR3 is TGTGCCAGCATCCCGACAGGGGGCTTCCCCCCTCAGCCCCAGCATTTT.

The chain carries TRBV4-1 and TRBJ1-1, with 10 bases aligning to TRBD1. The V gene's germline CDR1 is MGHRA and CDR2 YSYEKL. V shed 1 base and J 2 bases; nucleotides not matched to a gene: 1. The CDR3 is 15 residues long. CDR3 nucleotides: TGCGCCAGCAGCCAAGGGACAGGGGGAAACACTGAAGCTTTCTTT. This translates into CASSQGTGGNTEAFF.

This chain connects TRBV5-1 to TRBJ2-1, with D possibly TRBD2 on 7 matching bases. Trimming cost V 0 bases and J 10 bases, with 14 bases left between them. The germline V gene encodes CDR1 SGHRS and CDR2 YFSETQ. The CDR3 has 14 amino acids. CDR3 DNA sequence: TGCGCCAGCAGCTTGGTAGGGGGAGGGCCGGAGCAGTTCTTC. It is translated as CASSLVGGGPEQFF.

The CDR3 DNA follows: TGTGCCAGCAGCTTAATACTTAACACTGAAGCTTTCTTT. Translated: CASSLILNTEAFF. This chain joins TRBV11-2 and TRBJ1-1; no reliable D call. The CDR3 runs to 13 residues. Trimming removed 2 bases from V and 2 bases from J, with 6 bases in between. Germline V gene lookup returns CDR1 SGHAT and CDR2 FQNNGV.

V gene TRBV19 combines with J gene TRBJ1-6; 8 bases agree with TRBD1. The CDR3 consists of 18 residues. Germline-derived CDR1 and CDR2 are LNHDA and SQIVND (reference sequence). J lost 0 bases, V lost 8 bases, and 12 bases had no gene match. This chain's CDR3 is CASRQGMVQSSYNSPLHF. The CDR3 DNA reads as TGTGCCAGTCGACAGGGGATGGTTCAAAGCTCCTATAATTCACCCCTCCACTTT.

The CDR3: CASSLGGFATEAFF. The CDR3 DNA follows: TGTGCCAGCAGCTTAGGAGGGTTTGCCACTGAAGCTTTCTTT. This chain uses TRBV7-2 with TRBJ1-1; D call uncertain. Trimming shortened V by 1 base and J by 4 bases, and 10 bases separated the two germline ends. The CDR3 has 14 amino acids. CDR1 is SGHTA, CDR2 FQGNSA, per germline.

The V gene is TRBV19, the J gene TRBJ2-1, with D possibly matching TRBD1 (6 bases). This CDR3 spans 15 amino acids. Trimming pared 4 bases from V and 0 bases from J, leaving 10 bases between. Germline V lookup: CDR1 LNHDA, CDR2 SQIVND (reference sequence). The CDR3 region has the DNA TGTGCCAGTAGTAAGGACAGAAGCTCCTACAATGAGCAGTTCTTC. Translation: CASSKDRSSYNEQFF.

The chain uses TRBV6-5 and TRBJ2-7, with no clear D. The CDR3 totals 15 residues. Germline values: CDR1 MNHEY, CDR2 SVGAGI. Trimming shortened V by 2 bases and J by 0 bases, and 11 bases separated the two germline ends. CDR3 amino acids: CASSYDRRSSYEQYF. As DNA, the CDR3 is TGTGCCAGCAGTTACGATAGGCGGAGCTCCTACGAGCAGTACTTC.

This chain links TRBV5-5 with TRBJ2-7; 7 bases are a match to TRBD2. The V segment lost 4 bases and the J segment 2 bases; nucleotides outside the gene matches: 6. The V gene's germline CDR1 is SGHKS and CDR2 YYEKEE (reference sequence). The CDR3 has 14 amino acids. CDR3 DNA: TGTGCCAGCAGCCCGTGGGGAGGGGCCTACGAGCAGTACTTC. Residues: CASSPWGGAYEQYF.

The chain combines TRBV27 with TRBJ1-4, with D maybe TRBD1 (5 bases). Trimming cost V 3 bases and J 4 bases, with 9 bases left between them. Germline V gives CDR1 MNHEY, CDR2 SMNVEV (reference sequence). CDR3 length equals 14 residues. CDR3 amino acids: CASSLNRRNEKLFF. The CDR3, as DNA: TGTGCCAGCAGTTTGAACAGGCGTAATGAAAAACTGTTTTTT. The whole variable domain, remainder taken from reference TRBV27 and TRBJ1-4, is EAQVTQNPRYLITVTGKKLTVTCSQNMNHEYMSWYRQDPGLGLRQIYYSMNVEVTDKGDVPEGYKVSRKEKRNFPLILESPSPNQTSLYFCASSLNRRNEKLFFGSGTQLSVL.